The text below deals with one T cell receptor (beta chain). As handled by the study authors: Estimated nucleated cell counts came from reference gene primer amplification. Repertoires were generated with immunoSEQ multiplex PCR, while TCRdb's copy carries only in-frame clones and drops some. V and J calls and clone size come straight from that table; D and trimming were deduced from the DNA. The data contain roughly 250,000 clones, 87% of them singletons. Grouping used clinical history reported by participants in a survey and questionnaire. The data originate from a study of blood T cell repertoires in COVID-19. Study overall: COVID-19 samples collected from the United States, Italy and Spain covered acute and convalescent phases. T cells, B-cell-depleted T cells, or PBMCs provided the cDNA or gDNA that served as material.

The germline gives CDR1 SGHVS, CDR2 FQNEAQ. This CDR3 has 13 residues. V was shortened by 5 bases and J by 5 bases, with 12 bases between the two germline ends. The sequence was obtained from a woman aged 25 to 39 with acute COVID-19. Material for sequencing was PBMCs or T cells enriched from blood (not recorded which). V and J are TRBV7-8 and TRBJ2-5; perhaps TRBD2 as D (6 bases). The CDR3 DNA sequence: TGTGCCAGCAGCCCACGACTAGGCGAGACCCAGTACTTC. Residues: CASSPRLGETQYF. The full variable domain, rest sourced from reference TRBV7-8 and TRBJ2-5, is GAGVSQSPRYKVAKRGQDVALRCDPISGHVSLFWYQQALGQGPEFLTYFQNEAQLDKSGLPSDRFFAERPEGSVSTLKIQRTQQEDSAVYLCASSPRLGETQYFGPGTRLLVL.